This T cell receptor (beta chain) was sequenced for a study of cytomegalovirus exposure and HLA in healthy donors. The study's findings and limits: First-cohort TCR clusters tended to co-occur in the 130 or so validation repertoires, a later analysis found.

V lost 2 bases to trimming and J lost 3 bases; unmatched junction nucleotides: 5. The CDR3 is 15 residues long. Germline V lookup: CDR1 SGHTA, CDR2 FQGTGA. Assay used: immunoSEQ multiplex PCR; TCRdb lists only in-frame clones, some missing. The sample includes about 67,000 clones, less than 95% of them seen just once. A note on this clone: What it binds is not known.

The sample was PBMCs. The V and J genes are TRBV7-3 and TRBJ1-1; 8 nucleotides agree with TRBD1. This TCR came from a woman younger than 35 in good health and CMV-seronegative. The CDR3 here is CASSLPDRVYTEAFF. DNA of the CDR3: TGTGCCAGCAGCTTACCGGACAGGGTGTACACTGAAGCTTTCTTT.